This T cell receptor (beta chain) was profiled in a study of neurological immune-mediated disorders. Study conclusions and caveats: None of the CDR3 amino acid sequences of expanded clones were shared across subjects, and this suggested private repertoires in all groups.

V dropped 2 bases and J dropped 1 base, with 9 bases sitting between them. Looked up from germline, CDR1 is SGHRS and CDR2 is YFSETQ. CDR3 length equals 14 residues. About this clonotype: Its specificity is not known.

Time point in this sample: longitudinal time-point 3. PBMCs stored at -80 C, 2 million in total, were the source of the unsorted libraries. 5'RACE with 10-nucleotide random UMIs produced the cDNA. MiXCR, run by TCRdb on the 5' RACE reads, gives a single entry per CDR3 protein. The sample contains approximately 84,000 distinct CDR3 sequences, 4.3% of which appear only once. The sequenced sample consisted of PBMCs. This sequence originates from a woman between 55 and 75 years old with multiple sclerosis. The J gene is TRBJ2-5, the V gene TRBV5-1; D is unresolved. The CDR3 spells CASSFSVTQETQYF. In DNA form, the CDR3 reads TGCGCCAGCAGCTTCAGCGTTACCCAAGAGACCCAGTACTTC.